The 3 T cell receptor beta chains listed next were all sequenced from one sample in a study of blood T cell repertoires in COVID-19. Using immunoSEQ multiplex PCR, the repertoire was profiled, and TCRdb retains in-frame clones only, with some absent. The sample carries 250,000 to 300,000 clones, about 90% recorded once. The source material was peripheral blood. The receptor source for this set is a woman in her 70s with COVID-19, enrolled during active disease.

The chain couples TRBV6-1 to TRBJ1-5; D gene uncertain. The length of the CDR3 is 17 residues. Trimming took 4 bases from V and 2 from J, leaving 18 bases between them. CDR1 is MNHNS and CDR2 is SASEGT in the germline V gene. In nucleotides, the CDR3 is TGTGCCAGCAGTGGAGGGTCGAGAGGAAGGGGCAATCAGCCCCAGCATTTT. This translates into CASSGGSRGRGNQPQHF.

This rearrangement joins TRBV5-6 to TRBJ1-5; D is uncertain. V gave up 2 bases and J gave up 2 bases, with 11 bases separating them. CDR1 is SGHDT and CDR2 is YYEEEE in the germline V gene. The length of the CDR3 is 15 residues. The CDR3 here is CASSFRGGGNQPQHF. DNA of the CDR3: TGTGCCAGCAGCTTCCGGGGTGGCGGCAATCAGCCCCAGCATTTT.

This chain uses TRBV5-6 with TRBJ1-1; 7 bases are shared with TRBD1. In germline, CDR1 is SGHDT, CDR2 YYEEEE. CDR3 length: 17 amino acids. The trim removed 2 bases at V and 4 bases at J, leaving 14 bases unmatched. CDR3 in amino acids: CASSLYRDSYLVTEAFF. Written as DNA, the CDR3 is TGTGCCAGCAGCTTATACCGGGACAGTTACCTGGTCACTGAAGCTTTCTTT.